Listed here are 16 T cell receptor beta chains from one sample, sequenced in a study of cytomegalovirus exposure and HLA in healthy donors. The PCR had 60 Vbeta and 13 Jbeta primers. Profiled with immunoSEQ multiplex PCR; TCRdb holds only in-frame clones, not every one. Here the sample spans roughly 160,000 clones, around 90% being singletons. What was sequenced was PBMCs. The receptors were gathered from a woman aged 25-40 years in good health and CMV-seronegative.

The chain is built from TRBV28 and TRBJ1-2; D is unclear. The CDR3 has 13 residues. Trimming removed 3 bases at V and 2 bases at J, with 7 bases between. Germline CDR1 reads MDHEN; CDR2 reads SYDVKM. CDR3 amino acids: CASSFNRNYGYTF. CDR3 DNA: TGTGCCAGCAGTTTTAACAGAAACTATGGCTACACCTTC.

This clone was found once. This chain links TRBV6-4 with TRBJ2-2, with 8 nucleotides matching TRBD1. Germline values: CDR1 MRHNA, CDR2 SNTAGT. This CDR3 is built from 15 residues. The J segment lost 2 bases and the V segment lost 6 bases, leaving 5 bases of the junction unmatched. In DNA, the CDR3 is TGTGCCAGCAGCCCTCAGGGGGCAAACACCGGGGAGCTGTTTTTT. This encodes CASSPQGANTGELFF.

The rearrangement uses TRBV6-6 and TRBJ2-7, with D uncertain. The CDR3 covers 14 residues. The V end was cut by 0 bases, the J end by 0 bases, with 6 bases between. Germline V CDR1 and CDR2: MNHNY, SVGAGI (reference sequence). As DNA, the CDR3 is TGTGCCAGCAGTTACTCCCGGGTCTCCTACGAGCAGTACTTC. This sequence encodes CASSYSRVSYEQYF.

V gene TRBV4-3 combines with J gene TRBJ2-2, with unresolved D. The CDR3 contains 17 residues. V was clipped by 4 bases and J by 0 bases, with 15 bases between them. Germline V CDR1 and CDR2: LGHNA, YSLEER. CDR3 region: CASSRDLIATNTGELFF. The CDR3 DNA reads TGCGCCAGCAGCCGAGACCTGATAGCCACGAACACCGGGGAGCTGTTTTTT.

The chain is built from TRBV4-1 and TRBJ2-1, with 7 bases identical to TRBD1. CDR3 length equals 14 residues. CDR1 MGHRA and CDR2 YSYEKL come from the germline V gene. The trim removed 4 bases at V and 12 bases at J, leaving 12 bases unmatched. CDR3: CASSRGDSNEGQFF. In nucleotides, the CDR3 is TGCGCCAGCAGCCGAGGGGACAGTAATGAAGGGCAGTTCTTC.

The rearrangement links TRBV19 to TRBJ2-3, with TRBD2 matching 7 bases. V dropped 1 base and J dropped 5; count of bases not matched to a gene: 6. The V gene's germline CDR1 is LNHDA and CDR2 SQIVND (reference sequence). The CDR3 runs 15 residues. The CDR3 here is CASSIAPPGGDTQYF. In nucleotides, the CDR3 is TGTGCCAGTAGTATAGCCCCGCCGGGGGGAGATACGCAGTATTTT.

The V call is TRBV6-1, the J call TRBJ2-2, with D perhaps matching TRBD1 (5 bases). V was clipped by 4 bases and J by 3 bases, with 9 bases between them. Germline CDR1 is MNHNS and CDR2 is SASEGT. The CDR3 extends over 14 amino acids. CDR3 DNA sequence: TGTGCCAGCAGTGGCATAGGGGACACCGGGGAGCTGTTTTTT. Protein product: CASSGIGDTGELFF.

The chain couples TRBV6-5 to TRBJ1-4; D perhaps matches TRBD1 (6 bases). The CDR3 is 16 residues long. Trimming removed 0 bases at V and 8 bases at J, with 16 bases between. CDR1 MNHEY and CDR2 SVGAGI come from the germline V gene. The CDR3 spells CASSYSSTGPEEKLFF. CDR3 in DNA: TGTGCCAGCAGTTACTCCTCGACAGGACCCGAGGAAAAACTGTTTTTT.

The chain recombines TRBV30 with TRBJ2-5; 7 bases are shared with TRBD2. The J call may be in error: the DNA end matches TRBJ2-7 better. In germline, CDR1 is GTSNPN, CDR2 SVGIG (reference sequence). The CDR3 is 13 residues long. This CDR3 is CAWGRDYAYEQYF. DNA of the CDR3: TGTGCCTGGGGCCGGGACTATGCCTACGAGCAGTACTTC.

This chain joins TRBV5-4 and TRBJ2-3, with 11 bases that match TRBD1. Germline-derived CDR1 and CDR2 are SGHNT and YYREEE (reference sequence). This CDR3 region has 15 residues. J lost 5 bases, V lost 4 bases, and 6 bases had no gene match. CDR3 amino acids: CASSPRTGGVDTQYF. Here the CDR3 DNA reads TGTGCCAGCAGCCCGCGGACAGGGGGCGTAGATACGCAGTATTTT.

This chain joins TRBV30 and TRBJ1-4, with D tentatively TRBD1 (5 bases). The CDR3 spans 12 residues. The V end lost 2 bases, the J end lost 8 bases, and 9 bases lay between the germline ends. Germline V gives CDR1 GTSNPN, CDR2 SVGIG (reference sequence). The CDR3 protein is CAWSPRQEKLFF. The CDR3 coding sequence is TGTGCCTGGAGTCCACGACAGGAAAAACTGTTTTTT.

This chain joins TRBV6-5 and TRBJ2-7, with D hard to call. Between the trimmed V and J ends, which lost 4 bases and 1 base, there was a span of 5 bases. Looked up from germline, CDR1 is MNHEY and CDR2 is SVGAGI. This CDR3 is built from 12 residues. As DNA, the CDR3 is TGTGCCAGCAGTTCCCTATCCTACGAGCAGTACTTC. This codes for CASSSLSYEQYF.

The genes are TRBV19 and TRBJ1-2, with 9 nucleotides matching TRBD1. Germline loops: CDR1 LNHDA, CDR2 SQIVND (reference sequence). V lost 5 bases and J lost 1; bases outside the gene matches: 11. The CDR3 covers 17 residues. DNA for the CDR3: TGTGCCAGTAGTGTCGGTCCCCACAGGGGGCTTAACTATGGCTACACCTTC. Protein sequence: CASSVGPHRGLNYGYTF. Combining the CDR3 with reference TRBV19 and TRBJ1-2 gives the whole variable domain DGGITQSPKYLFRKEGQNVTLSCEQNLNHDAMYWYRQDPGQGLRLIYYSQIVNDFQKGDIAEGYSVSREKKESFPLTVTSAQKNPTAFYLCASSVGPHRGLNYGYTFGSGTRLTVV.

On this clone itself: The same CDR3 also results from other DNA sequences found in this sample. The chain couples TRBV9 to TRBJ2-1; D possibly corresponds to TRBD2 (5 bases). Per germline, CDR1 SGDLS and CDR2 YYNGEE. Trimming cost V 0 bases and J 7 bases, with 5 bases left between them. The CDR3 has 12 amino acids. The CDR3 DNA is TGTGCCAGCAGCGTAGCGGGGAATGAGCAGTTCTTC. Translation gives CASSVAGNEQFF.

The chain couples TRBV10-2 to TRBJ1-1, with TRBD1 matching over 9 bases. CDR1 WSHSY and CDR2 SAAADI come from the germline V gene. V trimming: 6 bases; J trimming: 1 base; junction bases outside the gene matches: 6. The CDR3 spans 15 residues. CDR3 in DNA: TGCGCCAGCAGGACACAGGGGGCGCGGAACACTGAAGCTTTCTTT. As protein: CASRTQGARNTEAFF.

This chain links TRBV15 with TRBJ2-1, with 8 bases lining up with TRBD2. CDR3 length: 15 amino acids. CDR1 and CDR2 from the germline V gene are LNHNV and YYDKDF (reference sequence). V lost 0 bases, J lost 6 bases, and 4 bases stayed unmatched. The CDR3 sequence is CATSREGLAGNEQFF. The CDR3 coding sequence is TGTGCCACCAGCAGAGAAGGGCTAGCGGGCAATGAGCAGTTCTTC.